This T cell receptor (beta chain) was found in a study of spatial heterogeneity in lung cancer (dated by TCRdb to about 2019). For the study in its entirety: Beta-chain transcripts were consistently detected in greater numbers than alpha-chain transcripts, which likely reflected higher beta-chain transcript abundance. In tumor regions, TCR transcript counts showed a strong correlation with a T cell transcriptional module score derived from matched bulk RNA-seq. In the raw uncorrected reads, each unique combination of TCR and UMI appeared on average more than ten times. In non-small cell lung cancer, the study quantitatively compared TCR alpha and beta repertoires across several tumor regions, matched nontumor lung, and blood. The study linked features of the TCR repertoire to counts of nonsynonymous mutations, which were determined by whole-exome sequencing of tumor tissue. Both alpha and beta chains were TCR-sequenced in samples taken at surgery, namely 220 tumor regions, 63 to 70 matched nontumor lung samples and 50 to 60 PBMC samples. General conclusions and limits of the study: TCR-seq coverage of tumor T cells was estimated to be only around 7.3% for alpha chains and approximately 12% for beta chains. Counts of ubiquitous and regional expanded TCRs were found to correlate with counts of ubiquitous and regional nonsynonymous mutations, respectively. Additional single-cell paired TCR alpha and beta sequencing was considered necessary to confirm, at a functional level, the hypothesis that regional TCRs recognize regional mutations. The tumor nonsynonymous mutation count correlated with the number of expanded intratumoral alpha and beta TCRs.

What the time point label conveys for this sample: sample taken at primary tumor resection. Samples were obtained from approximately 70 patients with early-stage, untreated non-small cell lung cancer from the lung TRACERx cohort. TCR sequencing used whole RNA extracted from tumor and nontumor lung tissue, or from cryopreserved PBMC samples, without cell sorting. Only patients with enough RNA available from two or more tumor regions were chosen for TCR sequencing. Tumor and adjacent nontumor lung specimens were reviewed by a lung pathologist before selection. The CDR3 starts with the cysteine, ends with the phenylalanine, and has 15 residues. Just the 45-base CDR3 DNA is kept, in frame starting at base 1. V and J are trimmed by 6 bases and 7 bases, and the gene matches miss 14 bases of the junction. Concerning this clonotype: The specificity of this receptor is unknown. There are no base qualities to consult, and no much larger clone falls within one base.

Preparation of the library involved 5' RACE. The reads were generated on a NextSeq 500. In the TCR library protocol, a unique molecular identifier was attached to each TCR cDNA molecule so that PCR and sequencing errors could be corrected. The authors processed their data as follows. TCR identification, UMI-based error correction and CDR3 extraction were performed with Decombinator tools. Expanded TCRs were defined as those above a frequency of 2 per 1,000, corresponding to the top 1% of the tumor frequency distribution. Expanded tumor TCRs were classed as regional if statistically deemed absent (corrected P<0.05) from at least one tumor region, otherwise ubiquitous. Rényi diversity was computed with the R vegan package after subsampling each repertoire 100 times to 5,000 TCRs. CDR3 similarity networks were built from amino acid triplet string-kernel similarity, connecting CDR3s with pairwise similarity above 0.82. The raw public reads went through TCRdb reprocessing: fastp at Q25, MiXCR clone calling, in-frame beta chains kept. Here each entry gathers all rows of one CDR3 protein and keeps the most common genes and DNA. The V and J calls here are based on TCRdb, not the publication. This sample has more than 2,000 distinct CDR3 sequences in its table, and about 7.4% of those were observed once. Of the sample, around 10% is held by the ten largest clones.

The source was lung tumor tissue, collected at surgery. The receptor was derived from a female donor with early-stage non-small cell lung cancer. This sequence uses TRBV12-3 or TRBV12-4 and TRBJ1-2, with TRBD1 matching 7 junction bases. For the CDR3, the sequence is CASRYQQGTLSGYTF. The nucleotide sequence is TGTGCCAGCAGATACCAACAGGGGACTTTATCTGGCTACACCTTC.